The 3 T cell receptor beta chains below were found in one sample sequenced in a study of PD-1 blockade in classical Hodgkin lymphoma. Generated by immunoSEQ multiplex PCR, the TCRdb table keeps only in-frame clones and is missing some. Of roughly 140,000 clones in the sample, less than 80% were seen once. Relapse was seen in all patients after autologous stem cell transplantation, and brentuximab vedotin exposure was variable. The specimen was peripheral blood mononuclear cells (PBMCs), collected before the second cycle of nivolumab. The receptors originated from a human donor with classical Hodgkin lymphoma.

The chain joins TRBV18 to TRBJ2-7; TRBD2 matches at 10 bases. The CDR3 runs to 15 residues. With V trimmed by 5 bases and J by 4 bases, 8 bases remained unmatched. Germline V gives CDR1 KGHSH, CDR2 LQKENI. Written as DNA, the CDR3 is TGTGCCAGCTCATCAGGTCCTAGCGGGAGTTACGAGCAGTACTTC. Encoded protein: CASSSGPSGSYEQYF.

V and J are TRBV18 and TRBJ1-1; 12 nucleotides align to TRBD1. Looked up from germline, CDR1 is KGHSH and CDR2 is LQKENI. This CDR3 spans 14 amino acids. With 5 bases clipped from V and 8 bases from J, the junction kept 6 bases outside the gene matches. Here the CDR3 DNA reads TGTGCCAGCTCAAGGGGACAGGGGGCTTCCGAAGCTTTCTTT. Translation gives CASSRGQGASEAFF.

This chain uses TRBV6-6 with TRBJ1-2, with a weak D call TRBD1 (5 bases). Germline V gene sequence: CDR1 MNHNY, CDR2 SVGAGI (reference sequence). CDR3 length: 15 amino acids. V shed 2 bases and J shed 3 bases, with 13 bases lying between them. The chain's CDR3 is CASSYPGIGYYGYTF. For the CDR3, the DNA is TGTGCCAGCAGTTACCCAGGGATTGGGTACTATGGCTACACCTTC.